These 18 T cell receptor beta chains originate from one sample sequenced in a study of control samples from healthy donors and cancer patients. This table comes from immunoSEQ multiplex PCR, and its TCRdb copy is limited to in-frame clones, with some not included. The table shows around 97,000 clones, with around 89% occurring only once. What was sequenced was PBMCs. These TCRs come from a man aged 55 to 70 with lung cancer.

The chain recombines TRBV6-5 with TRBJ1-2; D is unresolved. V was cut by 8 bases and J by 8 bases, with 12 bases left in between. From germline, CDR1 is MNHEY and CDR2 SVGAGI. This CDR3 is built from 11 residues. CDR3 coding DNA: TGTGCCAGCGGCGCGTTCGGGGGCTACACCTTC. Protein sequence: CASGAFGGYTF.

The rearrangement links TRBV27 to TRBJ1-6; tentatively, D is TRBD1 (6 bases). V was shortened by 5 bases and J by 4 bases, with 12 bases between the two germline ends. The CDR3 runs to 15 residues. Germline lookup yields CDR1 MNHEY and CDR2 SMNVEV (reference sequence). The CDR3 is CASSTSTGYNSPLHF. The CDR3 nucleotides are TGTGCCAGCAGTACCTCGACAGGTTATAATTCACCCCTCCACTTT.

V gene TRBV3-1 (or the pseudogene TRBV3-2) combines with J gene TRBJ1-4; 9 bases are a match to TRBD1. The germline CDR1 and CDR2 sequences are LGHDT and YNNKEL (reference sequence). With V trimmed by 2 bases and J by 0 bases, 7 bases remained unmatched. This CDR3 spans 18 amino acids. The CDR3 loop is CASSQLPGQGSTNEKLFF. The CDR3 DNA reads as TGTGCCAGCAGCCAACTCCCGGGACAGGGCTCAACTAATGAAAAACTGTTTTTT.

This chain joins TRBV20-1 and TRBJ1-2; D remains unclear. This CDR3 is built from 11 residues. Germline CDR1 is DFQATT and CDR2 is SNEGSKA (reference sequence). Trimming cost V 6 bases and J 8 bases, with 13 bases left between them. This CDR3 is CSAPPAEGYTF. CDR3 sequence (DNA): TGCAGTGCCCCCCCCGCAGAGGGCTACACCTTC.

The chain recombines TRBV15 with TRBJ1-2; 12 bases fit TRBD1. The length of the CDR3 is 17 residues. V dropped 4 bases and J dropped 4; count of bases not matched to a gene: 10. CDR1 LNHNV and CDR2 YYDKDF come from the germline V gene (reference sequence). CDR3 region: CATSKGTGGEGSYGYTF. In DNA, the CDR3 is TGTGCCACCAGCAAGGGGACAGGGGGCGAAGGTTCCTATGGCTACACCTTC.

V is TRBV6-6 and J is TRBJ1-5; no definite D call. V lost 5 bases and J 4 bases, leaving 3 bases between the germline ends. The CDR3 sequence is 11 residues long. Germline CDR1 MNHNY, CDR2 SVGAGI (reference sequence). The CDR3 coding sequence is TGTGCCAGCAGTCGAAATCAGCCCCAGCATTTT. This encodes CASSRNQPQHF.

This CDR3 reads CSVDTGERNYGYTF. CDR3 in DNA: TGCAGCGTTGACACCGGCGAACGCAACTATGGCTACACCTTC. This chain uses TRBV29-1 with TRBJ1-2, with D uncertain. There are 14 residues in the CDR3. With 3 bases removed from V and 2 bases from J, the gap between germline ends came to 13 bases. Germline V gene sequence: CDR1 SQVTM, CDR2 ANQGSEA.

The chain recombines TRBV10-3 with TRBJ2-5, with D possibly matching TRBD1 (6 bases). The germline gives CDR1 ENHRY, CDR2 SYGVKD. V was cut by 5 bases and J by 4 bases, with 14 bases left in between. The CDR3 is 14 residues long. The CDR3 spells CAISPTTGSETQYF. CDR3 nucleotides: TGTGCCATCAGTCCAACGACAGGCTCAGAGACCCAGTACTTC.

The chain employs TRBV3-1 (or the pseudogene TRBV3-2) and TRBJ2-1; TRBD2 matches 8 bases. This CDR3 has 16 amino acids. V shed 3 bases, J shed 8 bases, and the junction held 12 bases outside the gene matches. CDR1 and CDR2 from the germline V gene are LGHDT and YNNKEL (reference sequence). The CDR3 nucleotides read TGTGCCAGCAGCCAGGCCCTGCGGGGGGCCGTAGATGAGCAGTTCTTC. Translating it yields CASSQALRGAVDEQFF.

This clone was recorded a few times. The chain has TRBV30 and TRBJ1-1, with D unresolved. Germline-derived CDR1 and CDR2 are GTSNPN and SVGIG (reference sequence). The V gene lost 5 bases and the J gene lost 3 bases, with 10 bases spanning the gap. CDR3 length: 12 residues. For the CDR3, the DNA is TGTGCCTGGGGGAGTCAGGACACTGAAGCTTTCTTT. Protein sequence: CAWGSQDTEAFF.

This rearrangement joins TRBV27 to TRBJ2-5, with TRBD1 matching 7 bases. With V trimmed by 2 bases and J by 2 bases, 5 bases remained unmatched. This CDR3 has 15 residues. CDR1 is MNHEY and CDR2 is SMNVEV in the germline V gene (reference sequence). As DNA, the CDR3 is TGTGCCAGCAGTTTAGACAGGACAGGTCAAGAGACCCAGTACTTC. Translating it yields CASSLDRTGQETQYF.

This chain joins TRBV3-1 (or the pseudogene TRBV3-2) and TRBJ1-6; perhaps TRBD1 as D (5 bases). Germline V gene data show CDR1 as LGHDT and CDR2 as YNNKEL (reference sequence). The ends were cut back, 3 bases at V and 5 bases at J, with 20 bases in the middle. The CDR3 is made up of 18 amino acids. This CDR3 is CASSHQPPRQGDNSPLHF. The CDR3 DNA is TGTGCCAGCAGCCATCAACCACCCCGCCAGGGAGATAATTCACCCCTCCACTTT.

The chain carries TRBV7-8 and TRBJ2-1; D is unclear. In germline, CDR1 is SGHVS, CDR2 FQNEAQ. V was clipped by 1 base and J by 0 bases, with 13 bases between them. The CDR3 loop spans 17 amino acids. CDR3 amino acids: CASSLERSRSSYNEQFF. The CDR3, as DNA: TGTGCCAGCAGCTTAGAAAGGTCTCGGAGCTCCTACAATGAGCAGTTCTTC.

This clone occurred once. The chain is built from TRBV6-5 and TRBJ2-1; D possibly uses TRBD1 or TRBD2 (5 bases each). With 8 bases removed from V and 5 bases from J, the gap between germline ends came to 16 bases. CDR1 is MNHEY and CDR2 is SVGAGI in the germline V gene. There are 14 residues in the CDR3. CDR3 bases: TGTGCCAGCGGGACCTCGGGTCAGCACAATGAGCAGTTCTTC. This encodes CASGTSGQHNEQFF.

The J gene is TRBJ2-7, the V gene TRBV25-1, with TRBD1 identical over 7 bases. The CDR3 covers 16 residues. The germline CDR1 and CDR2 sequences are MGHDK and SYGVNS. J was trimmed by 5 bases and V by 7 bases; bases with no gene match: 17. The CDR3 loop reads CASKGDPGGQGDEQYF. Written as DNA, the CDR3 is TGTGCCAGCAAAGGAGACCCAGGGGGTCAGGGGGACGAGCAGTACTTC.

This chain joins TRBV5-1 and TRBJ1-3; no reliable D call. The CDR3 spans 14 residues. From germline, CDR1 is SGHRS and CDR2 YFSETQ. V was trimmed by 0 bases and J by 0 bases, leaving 4 bases between them. CDR3 coding DNA: TGCGCCAGCAGCTTGGACTCCTCTGGAAACACCATATATTTT. It yields the protein CASSLDSSGNTIYF.

The rearrangement links TRBV9 to TRBJ1-2, with a weak D call TRBD1 (5 bases). Per the germline V gene, CDR1 is SGDLS and CDR2 is YYNGEE. The length of the CDR3 is 14 residues. Deletions cut 0 bases from V and 4 bases from J, with 10 bases between. This CDR3 is CASSVAGGSYGYTF. The CDR3 nucleotides are TGTGCCAGCAGCGTAGCGGGGGGTTCCTATGGCTACACCTTC.

This chain links TRBV6-5 with TRBJ1-6; 7 nucleotides align to TRBD1. CDR1 is MNHEY and CDR2 is SVGAGI in the germline V gene. The CDR3 length is 14 residues. With V trimmed by 8 bases and J by 6 bases, 7 bases remained unmatched. DNA for the CDR3: TGTGCCAGCCGCACCGACAGGGTTAATTCACCCCTCCACTTT. This translates into CASRTDRVNSPLHF.